The clone carrying this T cell receptor beta chain was recorded at least ten times. What it binds is unknown. The read halts 3 residues ahead of the CDR3 end, with the missing end drawn from the germline J gene. All CVID subjects were on immunoglobulin replacement for at least one year. No CVID subject was ill or on immunomodulatory drugs when sampled. CVID and control samples used equivalent genomic DNA input. This table comes from immunoSEQ multiplex PCR, and its TCRdb copy is limited to in-frame clones, with some not included. The sample includes around 40,000 clones, none of them occurring once. The data originate from a study of T cell clonality in common variable immunodeficiency. CDR3 length: 15 residues. With V trimmed by 1 base and J by 4 bases, 5 bases remained unmatched. Germline loops: CDR1 SGHTA, CDR2 FQGTGA. General study findings and limits: Fewer deletions and N-nucleotide insertions were reportedly seen in common variable immunodeficiency TCR beta sequences.

Sequenced material: peripheral blood mononuclear cells. This chain links TRBV7-3 with TRBJ2-3; 7 nucleotides agree with TRBD2. This receptor was identified in a human donor with common variable immunodeficiency. The CDR3 bases that were read are TGTGCCAGCAGCTTAATTGCGGGAGCGGCAGATACG. Amino acids: CASSLIAGAADT. The whole CDR3 sequence reads CASSLIAGAADTQYF.